Listed below are T cell receptor beta chains from one sample, sequenced in a study of metastatic and nonmetastatic thyroid tumors. TCRdb re-clonotyped the PCR reads via MiXCR. The data show some 90,000 clones, around 7.8% seen once. Sequenced sample: blood. These receptors all stem from a female donor with papillary thyroid cancer or a benign thyroid nodule (not recorded which). Some clones in this sample may be carry-over from other donors' samples. Each CDR3 is given with its conserved first and last residue. The D gene is left open where the match is weak. Only part of the rows carry a size: once, few, many, or a class if the clone is expanded.

d_gene: TRBD2
j_gene: TRBJ2-3
len: 14
v_gene: TRBV7-9
abundance: few
CDR3aa: CAGGGLADTDTQYF
CDR3nt: TGTGCCGGCGGGGGACTAGCGGACACAGATACGCAGTATTTT

d_gene: TRBD1
j_gene: TRBJ1-1
len: 14
v_gene: TRBV2
abundance: few
CDR3aa: CASTEGQMNTEAFF
CDR3nt: TGTGCCAGCACCGAGGGACAGATGAACACTGAAGCTTTCTTT

d_gene: -
j_gene: TRBJ2-1
len: 14
v_gene: TRBV20-1
abundance: -
CDR3aa: CSALDAFSINGQFF
CDR3nt: TGCAGTGCCCTGGACGCTTTTAGTATCAATGGGCAGTTCTTC

d_gene: TRBD2
j_gene: TRBJ2-5
len: 17
v_gene: TRBV27
abundance: many
CDR3aa: CASSFSRGSGGWETQYF
CDR3nt: TGTGCCAGCAGTTTCTCCCGGGGTAGCGGGGGTTGGGAGACCCAGTACTTC

d_gene: TRBD2
j_gene: TRBJ2-2
len: 19
v_gene: TRBV24-1
abundance: many
CDR3aa: CATSDPTSGPLANTGELFF
CDR3nt: TGTGCCACCAGTGATCCGACTAGCGGGCCACTAGCGAACACCGGGGAGCTGTTTTTT

d_gene: TRBD1
j_gene: TRBJ2-7
len: 15
v_gene: TRBV19
abundance: many
CDR3aa: CASSSRQGNTYEQYF
CDR3nt: TGTGCCAGTAGTTCCCGACAGGGGAACACTTACGAGCAGTACTTC

d_gene: TRBD1
j_gene: TRBJ2-7
len: 18
v_gene: TRBV3-1
abundance: many
CDR3aa: CASSPKRPGQGISYEQYF
CDR3nt: TGTGCCAGCAGCCCCAAGCGACCGGGACAGGGGATTTCCTACGAGCAGTACTTC

d_gene: TRBD1
j_gene: TRBJ1-2
len: 14
v_gene: TRBV3-1
abundance: many
CDR3aa: CASSQDGGTASYTF
CDR3nt: TGTGCCAGCAGCCAAGATGGAGGGACAGCCAGCTACACCTTC

d_gene: -
j_gene: TRBJ2-2
len: 13
v_gene: TRBV10-3
abundance: many
CDR3aa: CAIKAGNTGELFF
CDR3nt: TGTGCCATCAAGGCCGGGAACACCGGGGAGCTGTTTTTT

d_gene: -
j_gene: TRBJ1-1
len: 16
v_gene: TRBV20-1
abundance: many
CDR3aa: CSARDSGGPSNTEAFF
CDR3nt: TGCAGTGCTAGAGATTCGGGGGGCCCTTCGAACACTGAAGCTTTCTTT

d_gene: -
j_gene: TRBJ1-6
len: 14
v_gene: TRBV7-9
abundance: many
CDR3aa: CASSPGTVPSPLHF
CDR3nt: TGTGCCAGCAGCCCCGGGACGGTGCCTTCACCCCTCCACTTT

d_gene: -
j_gene: TRBJ1-1
len: 13
v_gene: TRBV28
abundance: many
CDR3aa: CASRSTASTEAFF
CDR3nt: TGTGCCAGCAGATCGACAGCAAGCACTGAAGCTTTCTTT

d_gene: -
j_gene: TRBJ1-6
len: 14
v_gene: TRBV28
abundance: many
CDR3aa: CASSFLLGDSPLHF
CDR3nt: TGTGCCAGCAGTTTTCTGTTGGGGGATTCACCCCTCCACTTT

d_gene: -
j_gene: TRBJ1-6
len: 14
v_gene: TRBV12-3/TRBV12-4
abundance: many
CDR3aa: CASSLGQYNSPLHF
CDR3nt: TGTGCCAGCAGTTTAGGACAGTATAATTCACCCCTCCACTTT

d_gene: -
j_gene: TRBJ1-1
len: 13
v_gene: TRBV3-1
abundance: few
CDR3aa: CASSSRRGTEAFF
CDR3nt: TGTGCCAGCAGCTCTAGAAGGGGCACTGAAGCTTTCTTT

d_gene: -
j_gene: TRBJ2-2
len: 14
v_gene: TRBV19
abundance: many
CDR3aa: CASSKSGDIGELFF
CDR3nt: TGTGCCAGTAGTAAGTCCGGGGATATCGGGGAGCTGTTTTTT

d_gene: -
j_gene: TRBJ1-2
len: 13
v_gene: TRBV2
abundance: many
CDR3aa: CASSEKTVYGYTF
CDR3nt: TGTGCCAGCAGTGAAAAGACAGTCTATGGCTACACCTTC

d_gene: -
j_gene: TRBJ2-3
len: 16
v_gene: TRBV6-5
abundance: many
CDR3aa: CASSYGLAQYTDTQYF
CDR3nt: TGTGCCAGCAGTTACGGCCTAGCGCAGTACACAGATACGCAGTATTTT

d_gene: -
j_gene: TRBJ1-2
len: 12
v_gene: TRBV12-3/TRBV12-4
abundance: -
CDR3aa: CASSFWDRGYTF
CDR3nt: TGTGCCAGCAGTTTCTGGGATCGTGGCTACACCTTC

d_gene: -
j_gene: TRBJ1-1
len: 17
v_gene: TRBV2
abundance: many
CDR3aa: CASMGVFRGAGNTEAFF
CDR3nt: TGTGCCAGCATGGGGGTGTTCAGGGGCGCAGGGAACACTGAAGCTTTCTTT

d_gene: TRBD1
j_gene: TRBJ1-3
len: 18
v_gene: TRBV2
abundance: many
CDR3aa: CASSAIQGITTSGNTIYF
CDR3nt: TGTGCCAGCAGTGCTATACAGGGGATTACTACCTCTGGAAACACCATATATTTT

d_gene: TRBD1
j_gene: TRBJ1-4
len: 16
v_gene: TRBV5-1
abundance: -
CDR3aa: CAGSLSPTGANEKLFF
CDR3nt: TGCGCCGGCAGCTTGTCCCCGACAGGGGCAAATGAAAAACTGTTTTTT

d_gene: -
j_gene: TRBJ2-7
len: 12
v_gene: TRBV28
abundance: few
CDR3aa: CASSSMSAEQYF
CDR3nt: TGTGCCAGCAGTTCGATGTCCGCCGAGCAGTACTTC

d_gene: TRBD2
j_gene: TRBJ2-5
len: 15
v_gene: TRBV5-4
abundance: few
CDR3aa: CASSLYAGVGETQYF
CDR3nt: TGTGCCAGCAGCTTATATGCGGGGGTAGGAGAGACCCAGTACTTC

d_gene: TRBD1
j_gene: TRBJ1-1
len: 14
v_gene: TRBV6-1
abundance: -
CDR3aa: CASSVWDRGGEAFF
CDR3nt: TGTGCCAGTAGCGTCTGGGACAGGGGAGGCGAAGCTTTCTTT

d_gene: -
j_gene: TRBJ2-2
len: 15
v_gene: TRBV6-6
abundance: many
CDR3aa: CASSYSPDSTGELFF
CDR3nt: TGTGCCAGCAGTTACTCCCCGGACAGCACCGGGGAGCTGTTTTTT